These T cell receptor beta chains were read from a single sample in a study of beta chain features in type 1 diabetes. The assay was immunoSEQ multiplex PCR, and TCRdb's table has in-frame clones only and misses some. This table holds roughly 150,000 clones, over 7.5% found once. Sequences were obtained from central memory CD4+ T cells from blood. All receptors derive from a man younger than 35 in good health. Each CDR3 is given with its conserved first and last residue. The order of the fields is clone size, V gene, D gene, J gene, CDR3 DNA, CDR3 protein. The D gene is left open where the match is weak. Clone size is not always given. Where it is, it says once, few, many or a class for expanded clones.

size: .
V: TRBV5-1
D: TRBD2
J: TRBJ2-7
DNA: TGCGCCAGCAGCCCGGCGCTAGCGGGAGGCGCCTACGAGCAGTACTTC
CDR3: CASSPALAGGAYEQYF

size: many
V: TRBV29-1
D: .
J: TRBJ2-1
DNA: TGCAGCGTTGAATCACAGACCCTCAATGAGCAGTTCTTC
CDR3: CSVESQTLNEQFF

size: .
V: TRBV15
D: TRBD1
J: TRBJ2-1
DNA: TGTGCCACCAGCCCCGGGACAGGGCGGGCCAATGAGCAGTTCTTC
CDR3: CATSPGTGRANEQFF

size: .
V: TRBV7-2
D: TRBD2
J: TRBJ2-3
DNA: TGTGCCAGCAGCTCCCCCGGTACTCTAGTGGGAGGGACGCAGTATTTT
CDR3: CASSSPGTLVGGTQYF

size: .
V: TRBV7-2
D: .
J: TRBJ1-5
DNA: TGCGCCAGCAGCCAACAAGAGGATCAGCCCCAGCATTTT
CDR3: CASSQQEDQPQHF

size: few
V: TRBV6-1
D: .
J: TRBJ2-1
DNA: TGTGCCAGCAGCCAACTAGCTCGTAATGAGCAGTTCTTC
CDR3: CASSQLARNEQFF

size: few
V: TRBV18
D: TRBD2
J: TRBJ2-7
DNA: TGTGCCAGCTCATCGCCTGGACTAGCGGGCCCCGGGGAGCAGTACTTC
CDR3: CASSSPGLAGPGEQYF

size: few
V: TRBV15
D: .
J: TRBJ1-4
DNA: TGTGCCACCGCCCTAGGGGGAACTAATGAAAAACTGTTTTTT
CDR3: CATALGGTNEKLFF

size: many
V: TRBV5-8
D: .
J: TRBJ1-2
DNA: TGTGCCAGCAGTCCAGGATTGAGCTATGGCTACACCTTC
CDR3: CASSPGLSYGYTF

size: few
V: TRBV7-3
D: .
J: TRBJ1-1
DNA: TGTGCCAGCAGCTTAAACAGGAACACTGAAGCTTTCTTT
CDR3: CASSLNRNTEAFF

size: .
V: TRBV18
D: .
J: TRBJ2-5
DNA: TGTGCCAGCTCACAAGGGGGTCCCCAAGAGACCCAGTACTTC
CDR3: CASSQGGPQETQYF

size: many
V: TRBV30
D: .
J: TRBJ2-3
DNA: TGTGCCTGGAGTAGTACCCACTCCCACACAGATACGCAGTATTTT
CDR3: CAWSSTHSHTDTQYF

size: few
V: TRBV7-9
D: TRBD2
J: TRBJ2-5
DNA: TGTGCCAGCAGCCCAGTAGCGGGACGGGAGACCCAGTACTTC
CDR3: CASSPVAGRETQYF

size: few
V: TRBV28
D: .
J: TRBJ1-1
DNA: TGTGCCAGCAGTTTAGGGGGCATGAACACTGAAGCTTTCTTT
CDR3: CASSLGGMNTEAFF

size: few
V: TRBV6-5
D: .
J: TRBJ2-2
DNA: TGTGCCAGCAGCTTTCGACGGGACACCGGGGAGCTGTTTTTT
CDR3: CASSFRRDTGELFF

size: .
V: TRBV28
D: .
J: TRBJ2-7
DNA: TGTGCCAGCACCACGGGTGGTGGCGGTGGGTCCTACGAGCAGTACTTC
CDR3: CASTTGGGGGSYEQYF

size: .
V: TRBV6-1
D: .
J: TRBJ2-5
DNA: TGTGCCAGCAGTTGGGGACTCGCAGAGACCCAGTACTTC
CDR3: CASSWGLAETQYF

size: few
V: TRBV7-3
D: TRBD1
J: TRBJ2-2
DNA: TGTGCCAGCAGCCCAGACAGGGCGTCATCCGGGGAGCTGTTTTTT
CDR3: CASSPDRASSGELFF

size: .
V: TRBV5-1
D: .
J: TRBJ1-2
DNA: TGCGCCAGCAGCTTGCAGGAGGACTATGGCTACACCTTC
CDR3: CASSLQEDYGYTF

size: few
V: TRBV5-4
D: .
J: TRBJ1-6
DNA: TGTGCCAGCAGCTTCCCGACAGCGCGAGGCAATTCACCCCTCCACTTT
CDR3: CASSFPTARGNSPLHF

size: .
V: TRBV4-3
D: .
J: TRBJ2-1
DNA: TGCGCCAGCAGCCAAGAATTGGGCAGTAGCTCCTACAATGAGCAGTTCTTC
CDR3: CASSQELGSSSYNEQFF

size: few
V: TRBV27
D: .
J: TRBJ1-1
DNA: TGTGCCAGCGGTGAGACTTACATGAACACTGAAGCTTTCTTT
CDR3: CASGETYMNTEAFF

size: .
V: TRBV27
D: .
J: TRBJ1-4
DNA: TGTGCCAGCAGTTTAAGGAGGGCAGTCAATGAAAAACTGTTTTTT
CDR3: CASSLRRAVNEKLFF

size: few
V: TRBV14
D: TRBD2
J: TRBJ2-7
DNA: TGTGCCAGCAGGCGAAGCGGGAGGATCAGTGGCGAGCAGTACTTC
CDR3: CASRRSGRISGEQYF

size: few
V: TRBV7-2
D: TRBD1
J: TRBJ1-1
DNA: TGTGCCAGCAGCCTAGACAGGGACACTGAAGCTTTCTTT
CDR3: CASSLDRDTEAFF

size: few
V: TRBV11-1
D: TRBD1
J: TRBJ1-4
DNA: TGTGCCAGCAGCCACGGACAGGGCCAGAATGAAAAACTGTTTTTT
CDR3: CASSHGQGQNEKLFF

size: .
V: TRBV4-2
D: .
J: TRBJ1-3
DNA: TGTGCCAGCAGCCCCGTTAAGAGCTCTGGAAACACCATATATTTT
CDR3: CASSPVKSSGNTIYF

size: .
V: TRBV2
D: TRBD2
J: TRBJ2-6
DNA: TGTGCCAGCAAGTCAAGCGGGAGGGTACCCGGAACCTCTGGGGCCAACGTCCTGACTTTC
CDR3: CASKSSGRVPGTSGANVLTF

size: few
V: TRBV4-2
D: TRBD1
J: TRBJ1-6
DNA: TGTGCCAGCAGCCAACTTTTGACAGGGGATTCACCCCTCCACTTT
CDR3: CASSQLLTGDSPLHF

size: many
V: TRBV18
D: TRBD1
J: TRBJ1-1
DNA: TGTGCCAGCGGGGGACAGGGAGGGTTAAACACTGAAGCTTTCTTT
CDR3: CASGGQGGLNTEAFF

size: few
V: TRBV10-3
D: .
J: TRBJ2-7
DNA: TGTGCCATCAGTGTCCGGGACAACTCCTACGAGCAGTACTTC
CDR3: CAISVRDNSYEQYF

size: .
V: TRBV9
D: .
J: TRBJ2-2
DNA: TGTGCCAGCGCGGTGAGGCCATCGAACACCGGGGAGCTGTTTTTT
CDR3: CASAVRPSNTGELFF

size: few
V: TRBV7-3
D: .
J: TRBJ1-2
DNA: TGTGCCAGCAGAGTAACGGGGGGCGCGGGCTATGGCTACACCTTC
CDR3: CASRVTGGAGYGYTF

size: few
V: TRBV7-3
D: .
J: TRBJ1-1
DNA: TGTGCCAGCAGCTTCGACAGCAACCCGAACACTGAAGCTTTCTTT
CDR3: CASSFDSNPNTEAFF

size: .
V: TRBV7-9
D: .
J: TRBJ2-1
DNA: TGTGCCAGCAGCTCCCGGACGGGAGCGAACTACAATGAGCAGTTCTTC
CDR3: CASSSRTGANYNEQFF

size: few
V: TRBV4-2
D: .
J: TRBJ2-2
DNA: TGTGCCAGCAGCCAAGATTACAGGGCCGGGGAGCTGTTTTTT
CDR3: CASSQDYRAGELFF

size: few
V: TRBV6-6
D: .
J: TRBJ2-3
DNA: TGTGCCAGTTTGGGGGCAACCACAGATACGCAGTATTTT
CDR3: CASLGATTDTQYF

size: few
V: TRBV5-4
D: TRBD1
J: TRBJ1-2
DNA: TGTGCCAGCAGCTTGGAGGGGGCTGGCTATGGCTACACCTTC
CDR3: CASSLEGAGYGYTF

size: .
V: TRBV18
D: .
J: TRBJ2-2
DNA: TGTGCCAGCTCACCAGGCAGGAACACCGGGGAGCTGTTTTTT
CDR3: CASSPGRNTGELFF

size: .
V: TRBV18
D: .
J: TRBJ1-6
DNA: TGTGCCAGCTCACCCCCGGGAGGCTCACCCCTCCACTTT
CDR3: CASSPPGGSPLHF

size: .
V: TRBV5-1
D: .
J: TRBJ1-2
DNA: TGCGCCAGCAGCTTGGTACGGGGGTTAGAGGATGGCTACACCTTC
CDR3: CASSLVRGLEDGYTF

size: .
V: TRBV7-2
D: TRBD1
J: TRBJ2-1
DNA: TGTGCCAGCACCCGGGACAGCGCCTACAATGAGCAGTTCTTC
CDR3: CASTRDSAYNEQFF

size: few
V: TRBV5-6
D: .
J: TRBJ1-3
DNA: TGTGCCAGCAGCCCCACGGGGGGGACTGGAAACACCATATATTTT
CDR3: CASSPTGGTGNTIYF

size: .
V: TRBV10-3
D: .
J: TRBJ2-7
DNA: TGTGCCATCAGTGAGTCTTGGGGACTGGAGTACTTC
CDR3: CAISESWGLEYF

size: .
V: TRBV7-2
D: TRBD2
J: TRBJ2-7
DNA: TGTGCCAGCAGCTTAGTGCCGGGACTAGGAGAGCAGTACTTC
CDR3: CASSLVPGLGEQYF

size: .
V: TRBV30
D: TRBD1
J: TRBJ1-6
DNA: TGTGCCTGGGACAGGGGGCAGGATTCACCCCTCCACTTT
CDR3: CAWDRGQDSPLHF

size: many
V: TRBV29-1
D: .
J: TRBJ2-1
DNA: TGCAGCGTTGAAGATCCCCGGAGGGCGGGATGGGAGCAGTTCTTC
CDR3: CSVEDPRRAGWEQFF

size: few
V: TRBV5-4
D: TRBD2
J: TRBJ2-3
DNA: TGTGCCAGCAGTCTAGCGGGGGGCTTAAGCACAGATACGCAGTATTTT
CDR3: CASSLAGGLSTDTQYF

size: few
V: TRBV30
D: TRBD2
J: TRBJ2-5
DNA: TGTGCCTGGAATAGCGGGAGCGCTGAGACCCAGTACTTC
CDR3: CAWNSGSAETQYF

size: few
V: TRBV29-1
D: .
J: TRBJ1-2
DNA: TGCAGCGGAGGGGGTCTCTATGGCTACACCTTC
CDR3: CSGGGLYGYTF

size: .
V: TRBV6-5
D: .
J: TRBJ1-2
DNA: TGTGCCAGCAGTTACTCAGCAGGGGACTATGGCTACACCTTC
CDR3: CASSYSAGDYGYTF

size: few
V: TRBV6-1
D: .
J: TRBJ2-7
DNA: TGTGCCAGCATCAAAAACACGGACAGATCCTACGAGCAGTACTTC
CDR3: CASIKNTDRSYEQYF

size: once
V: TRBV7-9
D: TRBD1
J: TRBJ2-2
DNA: TGTGCCAGCAGCTTAGGACAGGGTGAGGCCGGGGAGCTGTTTTTT
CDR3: CASSLGQGEAGELFF